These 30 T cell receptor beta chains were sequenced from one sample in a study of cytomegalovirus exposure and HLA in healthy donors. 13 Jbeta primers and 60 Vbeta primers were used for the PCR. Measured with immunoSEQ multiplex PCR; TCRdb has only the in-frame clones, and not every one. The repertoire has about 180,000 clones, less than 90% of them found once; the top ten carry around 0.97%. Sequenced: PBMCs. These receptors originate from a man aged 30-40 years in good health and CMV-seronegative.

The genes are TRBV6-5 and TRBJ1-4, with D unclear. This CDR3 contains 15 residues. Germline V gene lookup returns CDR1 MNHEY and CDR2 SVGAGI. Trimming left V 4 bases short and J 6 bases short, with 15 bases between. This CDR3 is CASSSEGGRHEKLFF. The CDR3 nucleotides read TGTGCCAGCAGTTCCGAGGGCGGGAGGCATGAAAAACTGTTTTTT.

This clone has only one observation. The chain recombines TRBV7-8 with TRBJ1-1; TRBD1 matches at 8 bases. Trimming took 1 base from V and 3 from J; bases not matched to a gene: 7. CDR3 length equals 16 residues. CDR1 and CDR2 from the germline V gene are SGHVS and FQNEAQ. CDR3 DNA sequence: TGTGCCAGCAGCTTAGTGGGACAGGTTCTCGACACTGAAGCTTTCTTT. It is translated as CASSLVGQVLDTEAFF.

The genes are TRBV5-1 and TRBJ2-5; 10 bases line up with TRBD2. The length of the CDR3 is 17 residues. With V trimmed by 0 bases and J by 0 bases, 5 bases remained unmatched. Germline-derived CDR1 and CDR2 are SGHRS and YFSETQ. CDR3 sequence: CASSLELAGSYQETQYF. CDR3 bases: TGCGCCAGCAGCTTGGAACTAGCGGGGTCGTACCAAGAGACCCAGTACTTC.

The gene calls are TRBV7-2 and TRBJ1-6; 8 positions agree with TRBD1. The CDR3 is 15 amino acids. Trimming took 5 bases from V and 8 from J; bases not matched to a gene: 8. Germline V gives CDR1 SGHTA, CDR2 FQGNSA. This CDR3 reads CASSRRTGNDSPLHF. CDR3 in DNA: TGTGCCAGCAGCCGACGGACAGGGAATGATTCACCCCTCCACTTT.

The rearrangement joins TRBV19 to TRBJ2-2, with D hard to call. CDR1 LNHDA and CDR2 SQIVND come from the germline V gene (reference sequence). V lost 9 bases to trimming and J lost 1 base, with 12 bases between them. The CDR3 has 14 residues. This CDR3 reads CASRGTVNTGELFF. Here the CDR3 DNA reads TGTGCCAGCCGTGGTACGGTGAACACCGGGGAGCTGTTTTTT.

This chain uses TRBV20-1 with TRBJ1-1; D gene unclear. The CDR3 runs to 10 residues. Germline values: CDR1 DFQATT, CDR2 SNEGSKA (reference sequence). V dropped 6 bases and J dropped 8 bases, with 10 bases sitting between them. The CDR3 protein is CSAPSAEAFF. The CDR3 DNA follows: TGCAGTGCCCCCAGTGCCGAAGCTTTCTTT.

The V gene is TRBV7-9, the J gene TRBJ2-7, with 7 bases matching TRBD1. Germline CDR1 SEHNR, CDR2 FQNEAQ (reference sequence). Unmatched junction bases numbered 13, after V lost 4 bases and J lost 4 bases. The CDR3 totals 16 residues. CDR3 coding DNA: TGTGCCAGCAGCTCATCGACAGGGTTACCCCTTTACGAGCAGTACTTC. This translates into CASSSSTGLPLYEQYF.

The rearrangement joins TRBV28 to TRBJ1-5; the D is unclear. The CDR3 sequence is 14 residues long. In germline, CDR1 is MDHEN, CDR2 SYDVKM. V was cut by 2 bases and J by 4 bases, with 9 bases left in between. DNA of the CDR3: TGTGCCAGCAGTTTAGGAGTCGCTAATCAGCCCCAGCATTTT. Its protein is CASSLGVANQPQHF.

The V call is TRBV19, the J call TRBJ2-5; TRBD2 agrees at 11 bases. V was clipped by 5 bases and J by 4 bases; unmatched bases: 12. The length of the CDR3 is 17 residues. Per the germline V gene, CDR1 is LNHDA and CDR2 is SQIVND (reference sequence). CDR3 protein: CASSATTSGRRAETQYF. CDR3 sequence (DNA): TGTGCCAGTAGTGCGACCACTAGCGGGAGACGAGCAGAGACCCAGTACTTC.

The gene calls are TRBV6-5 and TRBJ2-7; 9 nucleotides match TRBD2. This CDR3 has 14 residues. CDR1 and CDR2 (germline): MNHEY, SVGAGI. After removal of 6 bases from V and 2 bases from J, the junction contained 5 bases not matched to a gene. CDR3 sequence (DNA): TGTGCCAGCAGGATTAGCGGGAGTCCCTACGAGCAGTACTTC. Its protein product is CASRISGSPYEQYF.

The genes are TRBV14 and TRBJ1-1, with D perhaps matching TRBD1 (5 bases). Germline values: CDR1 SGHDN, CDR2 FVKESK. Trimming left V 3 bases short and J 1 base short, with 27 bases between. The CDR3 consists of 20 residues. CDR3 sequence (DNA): TGTGCCAGCAGCCACTTGGAGGGACCTACCTGGGACGGTCGGAACACTGAAGCTTTCTTT. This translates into CASSHLEGPTWDGRNTEAFF.

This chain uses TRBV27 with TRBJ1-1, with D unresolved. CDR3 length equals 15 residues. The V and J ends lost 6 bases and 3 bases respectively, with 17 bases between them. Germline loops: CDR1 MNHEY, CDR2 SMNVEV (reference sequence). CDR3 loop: CASRFGLEGYTEAFF. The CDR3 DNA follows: TGTGCCAGCAGATTTGGGTTGGAGGGATACACTGAAGCTTTCTTT.

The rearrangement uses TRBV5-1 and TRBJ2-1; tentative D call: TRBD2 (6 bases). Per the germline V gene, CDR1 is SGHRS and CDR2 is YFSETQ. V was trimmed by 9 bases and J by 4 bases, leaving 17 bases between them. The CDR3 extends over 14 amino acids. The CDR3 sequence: CATSLRRGYNEQFF. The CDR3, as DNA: TGCGCCACCTCACTACGGAGGGGATACAATGAGCAGTTCTTC.

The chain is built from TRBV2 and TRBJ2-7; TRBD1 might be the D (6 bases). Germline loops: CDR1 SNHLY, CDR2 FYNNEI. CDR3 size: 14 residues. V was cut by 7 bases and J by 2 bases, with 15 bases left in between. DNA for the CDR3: TGTGCCAGCAAGGTTGGCAGGGGAACCTACGAGCAGTACTTC. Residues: CASKVGRGTYEQYF.

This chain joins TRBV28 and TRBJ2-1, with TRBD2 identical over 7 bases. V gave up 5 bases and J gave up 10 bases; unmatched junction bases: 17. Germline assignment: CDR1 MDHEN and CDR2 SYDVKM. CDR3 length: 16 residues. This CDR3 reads CASSILTGGILMEQFF. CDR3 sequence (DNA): TGTGCCAGCAGTATCCTGACGGGGGGTATCTTAATGGAGCAGTTCTTC.

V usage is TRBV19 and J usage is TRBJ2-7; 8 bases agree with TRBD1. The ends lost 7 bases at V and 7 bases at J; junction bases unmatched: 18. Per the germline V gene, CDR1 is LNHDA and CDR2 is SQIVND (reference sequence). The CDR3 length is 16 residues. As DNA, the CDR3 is TGTGCCAGTACCAAAAGGACGGGACAGGAGATCGGGGAGCAGTACTTC. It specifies CASTKRTGQEIGEQYF.

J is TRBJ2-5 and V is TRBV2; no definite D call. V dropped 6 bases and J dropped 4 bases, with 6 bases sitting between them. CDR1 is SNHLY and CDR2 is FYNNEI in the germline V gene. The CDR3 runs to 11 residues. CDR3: CASSTLETQYF. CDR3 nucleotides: TGTGCCAGCAGCACATTAGAGACCCAGTACTTC.

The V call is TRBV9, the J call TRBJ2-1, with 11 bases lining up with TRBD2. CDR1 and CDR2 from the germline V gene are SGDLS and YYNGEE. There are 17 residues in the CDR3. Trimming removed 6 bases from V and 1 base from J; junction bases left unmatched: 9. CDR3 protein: CASTPGLADHSYNEQFF. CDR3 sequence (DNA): TGTGCCAGCACCCCGGGACTAGCGGACCATTCCTACAATGAGCAGTTCTTC.

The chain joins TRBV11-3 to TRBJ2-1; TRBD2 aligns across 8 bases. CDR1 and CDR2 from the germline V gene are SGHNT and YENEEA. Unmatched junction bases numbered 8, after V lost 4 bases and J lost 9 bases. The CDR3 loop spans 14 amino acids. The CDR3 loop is CASSSNRGGGEQFF. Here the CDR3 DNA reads TGTGCCAGCAGCTCCAATCGGGGGGGTGGTGAGCAGTTCTTC.

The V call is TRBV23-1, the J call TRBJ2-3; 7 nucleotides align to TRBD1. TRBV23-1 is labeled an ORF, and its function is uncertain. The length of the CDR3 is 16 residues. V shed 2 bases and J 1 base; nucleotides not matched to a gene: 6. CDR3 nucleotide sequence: TGCGCCAGCAGTCAAGCTCCGGGACAGCGCACAGATACGCAGTATTTT. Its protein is CASSQAPGQRTDTQYF.

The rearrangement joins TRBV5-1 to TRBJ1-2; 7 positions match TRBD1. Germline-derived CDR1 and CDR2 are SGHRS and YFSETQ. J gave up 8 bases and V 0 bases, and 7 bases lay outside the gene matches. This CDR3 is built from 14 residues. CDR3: CASSLERGRNGYTF. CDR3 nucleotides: TGCGCCAGCAGCTTGGAGAGGGGGCGGAACGGCTACACCTTC.

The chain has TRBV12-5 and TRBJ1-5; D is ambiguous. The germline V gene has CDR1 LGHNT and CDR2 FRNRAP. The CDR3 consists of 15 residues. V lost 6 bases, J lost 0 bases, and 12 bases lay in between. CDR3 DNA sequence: TGTGCTAGTGGGATGGACTCCTATAGCAATCAGCCCCAGCATTTT. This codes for CASGMDSYSNQPQHF. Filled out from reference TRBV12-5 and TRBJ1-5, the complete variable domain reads DARVTQTPRHKVTEMGQEVTMRCQPILGHNTVFWYRQTMMQGLELLAYFRNRAPLDDSGMPKDRFSAEMPDATLATLKIQPSEPRDSAVYFCASGMDSYSNQPQHFGDGTRLSIL.

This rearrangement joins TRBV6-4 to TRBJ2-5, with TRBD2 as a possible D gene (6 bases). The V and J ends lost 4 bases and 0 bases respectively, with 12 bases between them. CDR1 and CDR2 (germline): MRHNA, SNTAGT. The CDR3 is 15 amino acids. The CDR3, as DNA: TGTGCCAGCAGTGCGAGATGGGACTACCAAGAGACCCAGTACTTC. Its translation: CASSARWDYQETQYF.

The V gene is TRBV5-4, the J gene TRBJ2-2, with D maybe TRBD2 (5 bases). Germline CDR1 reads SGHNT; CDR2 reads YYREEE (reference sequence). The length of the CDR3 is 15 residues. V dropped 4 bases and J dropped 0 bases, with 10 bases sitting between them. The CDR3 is CASSPRGSNTGELFF. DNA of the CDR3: TGTGCCAGCAGCCCTCGGGGTTCGAACACCGGGGAGCTGTTTTTT.

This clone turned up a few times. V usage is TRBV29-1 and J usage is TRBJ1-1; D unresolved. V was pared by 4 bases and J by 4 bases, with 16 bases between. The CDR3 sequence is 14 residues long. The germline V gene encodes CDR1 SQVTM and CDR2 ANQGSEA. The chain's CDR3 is CSVGLGSAGTEAFF. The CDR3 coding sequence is TGCAGCGTTGGATTGGGATCCGCGGGCACTGAAGCTTTCTTT.

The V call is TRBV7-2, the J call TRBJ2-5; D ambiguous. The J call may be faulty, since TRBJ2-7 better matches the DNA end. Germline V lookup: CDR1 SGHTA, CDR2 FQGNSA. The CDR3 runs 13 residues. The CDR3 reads CASSLSVLYEQYF. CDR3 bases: TGTGCCAGCAGCTTAAGCGTTCTCTACGAGCAGTACTTC.

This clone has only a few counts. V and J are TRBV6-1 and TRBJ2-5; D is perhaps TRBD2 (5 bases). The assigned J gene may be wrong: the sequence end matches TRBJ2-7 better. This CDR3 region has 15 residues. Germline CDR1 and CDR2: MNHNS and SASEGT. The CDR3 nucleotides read TGTGCCAGCTGTCAACTGAGGGTAACCTCCTACGAGCAGTACTTC. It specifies CASCQLRVTSYEQYF.

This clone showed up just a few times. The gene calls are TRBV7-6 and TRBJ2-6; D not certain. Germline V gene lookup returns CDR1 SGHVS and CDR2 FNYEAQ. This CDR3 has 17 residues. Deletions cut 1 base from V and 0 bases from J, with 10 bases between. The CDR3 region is CASSLGPTVSGANVLTF. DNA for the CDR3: TGTGCCAGCAGCTTAGGACCCACAGTCTCTGGGGCCAACGTCCTGACTTTC.

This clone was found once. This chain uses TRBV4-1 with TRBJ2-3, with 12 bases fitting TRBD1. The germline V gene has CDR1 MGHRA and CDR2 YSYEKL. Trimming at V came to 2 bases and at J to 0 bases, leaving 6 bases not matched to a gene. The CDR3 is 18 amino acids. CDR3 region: CASSQTGTGGSSTDTQYF. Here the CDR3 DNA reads TGCGCCAGCAGCCAAACCGGGACAGGGGGCAGTAGCACAGATACGCAGTATTTT.

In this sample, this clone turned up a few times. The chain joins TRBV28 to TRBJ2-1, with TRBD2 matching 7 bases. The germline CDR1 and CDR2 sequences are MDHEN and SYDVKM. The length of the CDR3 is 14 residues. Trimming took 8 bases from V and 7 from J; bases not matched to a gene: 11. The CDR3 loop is CASLSSGPQNEQFF. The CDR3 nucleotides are TGTGCCAGCCTTTCTAGCGGACCTCAGAATGAGCAGTTCTTC.